This TCR beta chain was captured in a study of CXCR3-negative and CXCR3-positive naive CD8 T cells. Overall study results and limits: Fresh PBMCs were used in most assays, and CXCR3 expression partially decreased after cryopreservation. Surface CD5 was comparable between naive subsets; TCR strength was inferred from TRB CDR3 properties. Naive subsets were similarly diverse, while memory CD8+ repertoires were much less diverse.

Germline CDR1 is SEHNR and CDR2 is FQNEAQ (reference sequence). The CDR3 spans 18 residues. Points on this clonotype: Its cognate antigen is unknown.

TRB cDNA was prepared as libraries by UMI-labeled 5' RACE. TCRdb re-called the 5' RACE reads; every CDR3 protein appears as one record, without DNA. The clone table shows about 120,000 distinct CDR3 sequences, with the ten largest holding 0.45% to 0.55%. The receptor was isolated from a human donor in good health. Some clones in this sample may be carry-over from other donors' samples. The source material was naive CXCR3- CD8+ T cells from blood. The subset denotes: CD45RO-CCR7+CD27+CD95- naive CD8+ T cells lacking CXCR3 (TNR3-). This chain connects TRBV7-9 to TRBJ2-6. The CDR3 loop reads CASSFLGKFNSGANVLTF. The variable domain in full, with the rest retrieved from reference TRBV7-9 and TRBJ2-6, is DTGVSQNPRHKITKRGQNVTFRCDPISEHNRLYWYRQTLGQGPEFLTYFQNEAQLEKSRLLSDRFSAERPKGSFSTLEIQRTEQGDSAMYLCASSFLGKFNSGANVLTFGAGSRLTVL.